Listed here are 10 T cell receptor beta chains from one sample, sequenced in a study of CD8+ T cells in alopecia areata. cDNA serving as the sequencing template came from extracted, reverse transcribed RNA. TCRdb keeps only in-frame clones here, not all; method: immunoSEQ multiplex PCR. The sample lists more than 95,000 clones; 45% to 60% were seen once. The sequenced sample consisted of CD4+ T cells sorted from blood. These receptors all stem from a human donor in good health.

This CDR3 is CASSQDPWGMNTEAFF. The DNA for the CDR3 is TGCGCCAGCAGCCAAGATCCTTGGGGTATGAACACTGAAGCTTTCTTT. This chain connects TRBV4-1 to TRBJ1-1; D is unclear. Trimming shortened V by 0 bases and J by 0 bases, and 11 bases separated the two germline ends. The CDR3 spans 16 residues. Germline V gene data show CDR1 as MGHRA and CDR2 as YSYEKL.

This chain uses TRBV6-6 with TRBJ1-1; tentative D call: TRBD1 (6 bases). The V gene lost 7 bases and the J gene lost 8 bases, with 17 bases spanning the gap. This CDR3 is built from 13 residues. CDR1 MNHNY and CDR2 SVGAGI come from the germline V gene (reference sequence). The CDR3, as DNA: TGTGCCAGCACTCTAATCGCGGGACAAGAAGCTTTCTTT. Its translation: CASTLIAGQEAFF.

The chain couples TRBV4-1 to TRBJ1-1; TRBD1 might be the D (5 bases). The V end lost 0 bases, the J end lost 9 bases, and 17 bases lay between the germline ends. This CDR3 is built from 15 residues. In germline, CDR1 is MGHRA, CDR2 YSYEKL. The CDR3 sequence: CASSQDRGQGKKAFF. The CDR3 nucleotides are TGCGCCAGCAGCCAAGATCGAGGCCAGGGTAAAAAAGCTTTCTTT.

This clone came up a few times. This chain connects TRBV29-1 to TRBJ2-3, with D unclear. Trimming left V 0 bases short and J 3 bases short, with 13 bases between. Germline V gene data show CDR1 as SQVTM and CDR2 as ANQGSEA. CDR3 size: 15 residues. The CDR3 sequence is CSVEDRPHLTDTQYF. The CDR3 bases are TGCAGCGTTGAAGATCGCCCGCATTTGACAGATACGCAGTATTTT.

In this sample, this clone turned up a few times. This chain's CDR3 is CASSVRGADTQYF. The CDR3 DNA sequence: TGTGCCAGCAGCGTCAGGGGGGCAGATACGCAGTATTTT. V and J are TRBV9 and TRBJ2-3, with a weak D call TRBD1 (7 bases). The CDR3 is 13 residues long. Germline lookup yields CDR1 SGDLS and CDR2 YYNGEE. V lost 2 bases and J lost 4, with 8 bases in between. Filled out from reference TRBV9 and TRBJ2-3, the complete variable domain reads DSGVTQTPKHLITATGQRVTLRCSPRSGDLSVYWYQQSLDQGLQFLIQYYNGEERAKGNILERFSAQQFPDLHSELNLSSLELGDSALYFCASSVRGADTQYFGPGTRLTVL.

The V gene is TRBV4-1, the J gene TRBJ2-3; D possibly uses TRBD1 or TRBD2 (6 bases each). V lost 6 bases and J 4 bases, leaving 23 bases between the germline ends. Germline V gene sequence: CDR1 MGHRA, CDR2 YSYEKL. CDR3 length equals 17 residues. The CDR3 bases are TGCGCCAGCAGTCATCTGCTCCGGGGGCCGGTCGCAGATACGCAGTATTTT. Translating it yields CASSHLLRGPVADTQYF.

J is TRBJ2-1 and V is TRBV5-1; D unresolved. V was shortened by 2 bases and J by 5 bases, with 2 bases between the two germline ends. The CDR3 is made up of 11 amino acids. Germline V CDR1 and CDR2: SGHRS, YFSETQ. Written as DNA, the CDR3 is TGCGCCAGCAGCTTCGACAATGAGCAGTTCTTC. This sequence encodes CASSFDNEQFF. The entire variable domain, with the rest obtained from reference TRBV5-1 and TRBJ2-1, is as follows: KAGVTQTPRYLIKTRGQQVTLSCSPISGHRSVSWYQQTPGQGLQFLFEYFSETQRNKGNFPGRFSGRQFSNSRSEMNVSTLELGDSALYLCASSFDNEQFFGPGTRLTVL.

The sample holds a few counts of this clone. The DNA of the CDR3 is TGCGCCAGCAGCTCCCCAGGGCTTCGAGTAAACACTGAAGCTTTCTTT. The encoded protein is CASSSPGLRVNTEAFF. The rearrangement links TRBV5-1 to TRBJ1-1; perhaps TRBD1 as D (5 bases). The CDR3 sequence is 16 residues long. The ends were cut back, 3 bases at V and 2 bases at J, with 17 bases in the middle. CDR1 and CDR2 (germline): SGHRS, YFSETQ.

Only a few counts were recorded for this clone. Other DNA sequences from this sample encode an identical CDR3 as well. The chain combines TRBV29-1 with TRBJ2-1, with TRBD2 identical over 9 bases. J gave up 7 bases and V 3 bases, and 4 bases lay outside the gene matches. Germline loops: CDR1 SQVTM, CDR2 ANQGSEA. The CDR3 consists of 13 residues. CDR3 coding DNA: TGCAGCGTTGACGCGGGGGGGCCAAATGAGCAGTTCTTC. Protein sequence: CSVDAGGPNEQFF.

This clone was counted a few times. This sequence joins TRBV5-6 and TRBJ2-7; 7 bases are shared with TRBD2. Per germline, CDR1 SGHDT and CDR2 YYEEEE. The V segment lost 6 bases and the J segment 5 bases; nucleotides outside the gene matches: 11. The CDR3 length is 14 residues. The CDR3 reads CASIPRGGSHEQYF. The CDR3 region has the DNA TGTGCCAGCATTCCTCGGGGAGGGTCCCACGAGCAGTACTTC.